Listed below are T cell receptor beta chains from one sample, sequenced in a study of T cell responses to AZD1222 COVID-19 vaccine. Method: immunoSEQ multiplex PCR; TCRdb's copy keeps in-frame clones and lacks some. The sample yields some 200,000 clones, approximately 89% seen once. The sequencing used peripheral blood, collected 28 days after the second AZD1222 dose. The receptors shown here come from an adult who received the AZD1222 COVID-19 vaccine. Each CDR3 is given with its conserved first and last residue. Each record gives: J gene, V gene, CDR3 protein.

j_gene: TRBJ2-7
v_gene: TRBV3-1/TRBV3-2
CDR3aa: CASSQVSHEQYF

j_gene: TRBJ2-1
v_gene: TRBV5-5
CDR3aa: CASSLIAGGRVEQFF

j_gene: TRBJ1-1
v_gene: TRBV14
CDR3aa: CASSRGNWDTEAFF

j_gene: TRBJ2-1
v_gene: TRBV18
CDR3aa: CASSPPQRTSYNEQFF

j_gene: TRBJ1-5
v_gene: TRBV10-3
CDR3aa: CAISESRKMGHNQPQHF

j_gene: TRBJ2-3
v_gene: TRBV5-6
CDR3aa: CASSPTGTGLIDTQYF

j_gene: TRBJ1-5
v_gene: TRBV2
CDR3aa: CASSEYRQGNQPQHF

j_gene: TRBJ1-1
v_gene: TRBV2
CDR3aa: CASSTPWGKDTEAFF

j_gene: TRBJ1-1
v_gene: TRBV9
CDR3aa: CASSRTGAEAFF

j_gene: TRBJ1-3
v_gene: TRBV18
CDR3aa: CASSILDSSISSGNTIYF

j_gene: TRBJ1-1
v_gene: TRBV12-3/TRBV12-4
CDR3aa: CASSLAGSGAFF

j_gene: TRBJ1-1
v_gene: TRBV5-1
CDR3aa: CASSGGRVGNTEAFF

j_gene: TRBJ2-2
v_gene: TRBV29-1
CDR3aa: CSVEGSENTGELFF

j_gene: TRBJ1-2
v_gene: TRBV7-9
CDR3aa: CASSLGGPNYGYTF

j_gene: TRBJ2-1
v_gene: TRBV11-2
CDR3aa: CASSFTGTSGYNEQFF

j_gene: TRBJ2-2
v_gene: TRBV2
CDR3aa: CASRVTGAGELFF

j_gene: TRBJ2-1
v_gene: TRBV12-5
CDR3aa: CASGLVAGGHEQFF

j_gene: TRBJ2-1
v_gene: TRBV7-3
CDR3aa: CASSRDYSYNEQFF

j_gene: TRBJ2-1
v_gene: TRBV4-3
CDR3aa: CASSQSAPGGPDEQFF

j_gene: TRBJ1-5
v_gene: TRBV18
CDR3aa: CASSPKGDQPQHF

j_gene: TRBJ2-1
v_gene: TRBV7-3
CDR3aa: CASNRGLPGGEQFF

j_gene: TRBJ1-1
v_gene: TRBV10-3
CDR3aa: CAISDRPNTEAFF

j_gene: TRBJ2-7
v_gene: TRBV5-5
CDR3aa: CASSQGLADLTYEQYF

j_gene: TRBJ1-3
v_gene: TRBV6-5
CDR3aa: CASSRTAAFGNTIYF

j_gene: TRBJ1-2
v_gene: TRBV19
CDR3aa: CASSRRTGVAWGYTF

j_gene: TRBJ1-1
v_gene: TRBV27
CDR3aa: CASSFRQGNTEAFF

j_gene: TRBJ2-5
v_gene: TRBV7-9
CDR3aa: CASSLGTLKETQYF

j_gene: TRBJ2-7
v_gene: TRBV5-5
CDR3aa: CASSPRLVTGTAPEQYF

j_gene: TRBJ2-1
v_gene: TRBV27
CDR3aa: CASSLVASGGNEQFF

j_gene: TRBJ2-7
v_gene: TRBV9
CDR3aa: CASSPQSDPRYEQYF

j_gene: TRBJ2-1
v_gene: TRBV5-4
CDR3aa: CASSLWREGSYNEQFF

j_gene: TRBJ2-7
v_gene: TRBV6-5
CDR3aa: CASSLGGRGVEEQYF

j_gene: TRBJ1-2
v_gene: TRBV7-3
CDR3aa: CASSLNSNQGLSGYTF

j_gene: TRBJ2-4
v_gene: TRBV7-2
CDR3aa: CASSPPSGIQYF

j_gene: TRBJ1-1
v_gene: TRBV7-8
CDR3aa: CASSPRRGLAFF

j_gene: TRBJ2-7
v_gene: TRBV5-1
CDR3aa: CASSLEGESYEQYF

j_gene: TRBJ1-1
v_gene: TRBV5-1
CDR3aa: CASSFRTERNTEAFF

j_gene: TRBJ2-2
v_gene: TRBV6-2/TRBV6-3
CDR3aa: CASSHTGELFF

j_gene: TRBJ2-1
v_gene: TRBV18
CDR3aa: CASSPGLAGGNEQFF

j_gene: TRBJ2-3
v_gene: TRBV2
CDR3aa: CASRGYLGDTQYF

j_gene: TRBJ1-5
v_gene: TRBV6-5
CDR3aa: CASSYRGGVNQPQHF

j_gene: TRBJ1-2
v_gene: TRBV25-1
CDR3aa: CASSRGPYGYTF

j_gene: TRBJ2-7
v_gene: TRBV18
CDR3aa: CASSTRTGRDEQYF

j_gene: TRBJ1-2
v_gene: TRBV5-4
CDR3aa: CASSLGSGNYGYTF

j_gene: TRBJ1-5
v_gene: TRBV19
CDR3aa: CASSTGNAGLGQPQHF

j_gene: TRBJ1-5
v_gene: TRBV7-9
CDR3aa: CASSSGTGNQPQHF

j_gene: TRBJ2-3
v_gene: TRBV29-1
CDR3aa: CSVERQGGPFLVDTQYF

j_gene: TRBJ2-1
v_gene: TRBV24-1
CDR3aa: CATSDPNIGEQFF

j_gene: TRBJ2-2
v_gene: TRBV19
CDR3aa: CASSNRRGLAVTGELFF

j_gene: TRBJ2-3
v_gene: TRBV29-1
CDR3aa: CSVEGIDAVDTQYF

j_gene: TRBJ2-7
v_gene: TRBV7-8
CDR3aa: CASSLDTGTGPYEQYF

j_gene: TRBJ2-7
v_gene: TRBV7-7
CDR3aa: CASSERPGGPYEQYF

j_gene: TRBJ2-3
v_gene: TRBV18
CDR3aa: CASSPDSLVDTQYF

j_gene: TRBJ2-2
v_gene: TRBV27
CDR3aa: CASRPEGQVGELFF

j_gene: TRBJ1-6
v_gene: TRBV5-8
CDR3aa: CASSLGWGSPLHF